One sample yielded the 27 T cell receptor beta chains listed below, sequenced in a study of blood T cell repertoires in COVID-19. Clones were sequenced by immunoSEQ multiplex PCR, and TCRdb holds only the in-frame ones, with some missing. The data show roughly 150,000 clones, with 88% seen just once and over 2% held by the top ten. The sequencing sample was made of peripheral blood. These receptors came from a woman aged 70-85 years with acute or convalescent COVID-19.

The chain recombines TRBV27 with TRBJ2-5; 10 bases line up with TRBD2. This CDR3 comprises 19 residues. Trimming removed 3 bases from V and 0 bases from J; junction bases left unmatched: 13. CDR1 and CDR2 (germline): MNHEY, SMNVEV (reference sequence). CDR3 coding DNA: TGTGCCAGCAGTTTTTATCGAGCGGGGGGGACCGGGTACCAAGAGACCCAGTACTTC. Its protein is CASSFYRAGGTGYQETQYF.

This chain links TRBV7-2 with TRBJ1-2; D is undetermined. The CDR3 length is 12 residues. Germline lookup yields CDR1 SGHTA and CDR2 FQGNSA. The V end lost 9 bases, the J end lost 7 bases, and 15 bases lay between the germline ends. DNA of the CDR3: TGTGCCAGTCCGAAGGAGCGGTCTGGCTACACCTTC. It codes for CASPKERSGYTF.

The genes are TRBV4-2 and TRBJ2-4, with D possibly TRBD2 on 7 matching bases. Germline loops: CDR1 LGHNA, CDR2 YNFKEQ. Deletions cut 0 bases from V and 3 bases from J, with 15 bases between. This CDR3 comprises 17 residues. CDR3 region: CASSQDPGGAIKNIQYF. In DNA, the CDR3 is TGTGCCAGCAGCCAAGATCCGGGGGGCGCCATCAAAAACATTCAGTACTTC.

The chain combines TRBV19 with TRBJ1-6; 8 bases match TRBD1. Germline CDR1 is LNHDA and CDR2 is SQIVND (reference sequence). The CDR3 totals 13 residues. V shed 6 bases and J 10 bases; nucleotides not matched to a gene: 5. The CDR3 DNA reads TGTGCCAGTAGGGACAGGGATCGGTCACCCCTCCACTTT. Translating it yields CASRDRDRSPLHF.

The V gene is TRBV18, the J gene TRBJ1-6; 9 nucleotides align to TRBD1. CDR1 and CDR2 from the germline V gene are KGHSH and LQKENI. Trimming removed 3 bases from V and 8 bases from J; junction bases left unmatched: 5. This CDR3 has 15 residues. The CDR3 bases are TGTGCCAGCTCACCCACCGGACAGGGGCATTCACCCCTCCACTTT. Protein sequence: CASSPTGQGHSPLHF.

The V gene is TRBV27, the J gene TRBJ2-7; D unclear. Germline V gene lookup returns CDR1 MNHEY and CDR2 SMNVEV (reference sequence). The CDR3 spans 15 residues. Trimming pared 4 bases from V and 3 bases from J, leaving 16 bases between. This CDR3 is CASSSTTRLGYEQYF. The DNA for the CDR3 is TGTGCCAGCAGTTCCACCACCCGACTGGGCTACGAGCAGTACTTC.

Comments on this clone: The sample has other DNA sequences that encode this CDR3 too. The CDR3 region is CATSSRTEYFTSGNTIYF. CDR3 sequence (DNA): TGTGCCACCAGCAGCCGGACAGAATACTTTACCTCTGGAAACACCATATATTTT. The chain couples TRBV15 to TRBJ1-3, with a tentative D call TRBD1 (6 bases). The CDR3 contains 18 residues. Trimming cost V 3 bases and J 0 bases, with 18 bases left between them. The V gene's germline CDR1 is LNHNV and CDR2 YYDKDF (reference sequence).

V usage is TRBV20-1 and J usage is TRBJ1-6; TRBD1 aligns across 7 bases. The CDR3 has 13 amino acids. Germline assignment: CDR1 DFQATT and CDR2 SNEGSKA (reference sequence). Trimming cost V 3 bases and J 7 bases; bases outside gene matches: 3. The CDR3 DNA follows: TGCAGTGCTAGTGGGGACAGAAATTCACCCCTCCACTTT. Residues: CSASGDRNSPLHF.

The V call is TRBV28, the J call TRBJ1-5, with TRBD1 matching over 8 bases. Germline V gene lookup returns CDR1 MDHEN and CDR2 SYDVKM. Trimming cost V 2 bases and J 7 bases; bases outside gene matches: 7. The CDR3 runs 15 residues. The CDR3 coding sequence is TGTGCCAGCAGTTTAGGACAGGGTGGAAGCCAGCCCCAGCATTTT. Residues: CASSLGQGGSQPQHF.

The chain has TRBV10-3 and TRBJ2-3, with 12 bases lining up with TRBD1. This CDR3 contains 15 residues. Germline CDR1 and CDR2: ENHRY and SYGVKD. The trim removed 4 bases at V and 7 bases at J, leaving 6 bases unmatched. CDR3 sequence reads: CAISAGTGGGNTQYF. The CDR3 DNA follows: TGTGCCATCAGTGCCGGGACAGGGGGCGGAAATACGCAGTATTTT.

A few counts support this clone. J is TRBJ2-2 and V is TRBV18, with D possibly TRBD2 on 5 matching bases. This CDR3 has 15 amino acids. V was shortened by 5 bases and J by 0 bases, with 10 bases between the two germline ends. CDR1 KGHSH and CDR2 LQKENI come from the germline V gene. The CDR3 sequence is CASSADGANTGELFF. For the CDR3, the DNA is TGTGCCAGCTCAGCGGACGGGGCGAACACCGGGGAGCTGTTTTTT.

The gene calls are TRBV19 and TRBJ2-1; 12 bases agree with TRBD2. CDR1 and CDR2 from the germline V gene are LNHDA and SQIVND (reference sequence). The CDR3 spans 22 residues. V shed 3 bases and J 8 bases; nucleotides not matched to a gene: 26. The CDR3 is CASSIRRFLRSGEPSGGDEQFF. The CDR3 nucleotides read TGTGCCAGTAGTATTCGCCGTTTTCTACGGTCCGGGGAGCCTAGCGGGGGGGATGAGCAGTTCTTC.

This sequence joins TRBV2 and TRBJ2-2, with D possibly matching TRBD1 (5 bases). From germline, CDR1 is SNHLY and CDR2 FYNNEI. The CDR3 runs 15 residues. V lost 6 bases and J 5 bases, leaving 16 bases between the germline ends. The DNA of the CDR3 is TGTGCCAGCAGGGTAGGGGTTTTGCTTACCGGGGAGCTGTTTTTT. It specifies CASRVGVLLTGELFF.

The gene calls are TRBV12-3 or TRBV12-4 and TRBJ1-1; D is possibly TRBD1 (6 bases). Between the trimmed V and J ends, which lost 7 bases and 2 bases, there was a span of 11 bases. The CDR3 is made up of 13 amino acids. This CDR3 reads CASKKTGNTEAFF. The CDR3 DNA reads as TGTGCCAGCAAGAAGACAGGAAACACTGAAGCTTTCTTT.

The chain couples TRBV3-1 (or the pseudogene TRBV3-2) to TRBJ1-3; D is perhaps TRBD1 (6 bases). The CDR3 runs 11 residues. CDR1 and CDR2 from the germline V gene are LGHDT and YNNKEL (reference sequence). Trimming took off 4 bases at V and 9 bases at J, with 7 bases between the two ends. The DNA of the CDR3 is TGTGCCAGCAGCCCAGGGGCCACCATATATTTT. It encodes CASSPGATIYF.

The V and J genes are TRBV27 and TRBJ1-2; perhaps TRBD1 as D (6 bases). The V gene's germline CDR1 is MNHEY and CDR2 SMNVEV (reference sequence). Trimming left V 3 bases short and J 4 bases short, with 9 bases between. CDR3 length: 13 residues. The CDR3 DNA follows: TGTGCCAGCAGTTTCGGACAGCGCTATGGCTACACCTTC. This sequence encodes CASSFGQRYGYTF.

Here the CDR3 reads CASSLADRDTGELFF. The CDR3 bases are TGCGCCAGCAGCTTGGCCGACAGGGACACCGGGGAGCTGTTTTTT. The chain has TRBV5-1 and TRBJ2-2; 7 nucleotides line up with TRBD1. This CDR3 has 15 residues. CDR1 is SGHRS, CDR2 YFSETQ, per germline. With V trimmed by 0 bases and J by 3 bases, 2 bases remained unmatched.

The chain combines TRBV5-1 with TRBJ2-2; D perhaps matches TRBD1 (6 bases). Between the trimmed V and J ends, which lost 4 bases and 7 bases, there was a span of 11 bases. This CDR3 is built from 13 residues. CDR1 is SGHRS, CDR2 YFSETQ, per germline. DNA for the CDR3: TGCGCCAGCAGCCTACTAGGGGGCGGGGAGCTGTTTTTT. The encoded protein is CASSLLGGGELFF.

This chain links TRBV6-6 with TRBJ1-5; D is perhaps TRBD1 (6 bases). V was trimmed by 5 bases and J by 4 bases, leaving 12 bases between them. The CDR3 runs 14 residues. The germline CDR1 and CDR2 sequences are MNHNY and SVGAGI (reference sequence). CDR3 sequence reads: CASSGGQRNQPQHF. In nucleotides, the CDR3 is TGTGCCAGCAGTGGCGGACAGAGAAATCAGCCCCAGCATTTT.

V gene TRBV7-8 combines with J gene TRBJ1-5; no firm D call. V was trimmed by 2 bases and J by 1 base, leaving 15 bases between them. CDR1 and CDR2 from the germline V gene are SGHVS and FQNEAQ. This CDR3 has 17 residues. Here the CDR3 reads CASSLLGVQPSNQPQHF. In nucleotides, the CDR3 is TGTGCCAGCAGCTTATTGGGCGTACAGCCAAGCAATCAGCCCCAGCATTTT.

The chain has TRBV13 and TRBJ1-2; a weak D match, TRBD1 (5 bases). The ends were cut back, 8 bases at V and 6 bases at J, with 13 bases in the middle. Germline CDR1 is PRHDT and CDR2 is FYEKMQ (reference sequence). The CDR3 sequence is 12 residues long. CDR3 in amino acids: CASWGDQDGYTF. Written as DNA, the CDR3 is TGTGCCAGCTGGGGGGACCAGGATGGCTACACCTTC.

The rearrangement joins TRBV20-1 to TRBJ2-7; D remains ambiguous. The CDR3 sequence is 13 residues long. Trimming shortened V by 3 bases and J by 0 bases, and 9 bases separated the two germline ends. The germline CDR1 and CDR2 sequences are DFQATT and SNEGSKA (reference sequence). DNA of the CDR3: TGCAGTGCTAGTGATAGTAGCTCCTACGAGCAGTACGTC. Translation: CSASDSSSYEQYV.

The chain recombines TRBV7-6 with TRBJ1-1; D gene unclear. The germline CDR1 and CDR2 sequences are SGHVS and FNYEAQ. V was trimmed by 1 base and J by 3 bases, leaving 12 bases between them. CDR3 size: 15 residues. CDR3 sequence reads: CASSLVEVTDTEAFF. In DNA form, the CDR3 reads TGTGCCAGCAGCTTAGTTGAGGTTACGGACACTGAAGCTTTCTTT. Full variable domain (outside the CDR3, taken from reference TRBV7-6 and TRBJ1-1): GAGVSQSPRYKVTKRGQDVALRCDPISGHVSLYWYRQALGQGPEFLTYFNYEAQQDKSGLPNDRFSAERPEGSISTLTIQRTEQRDSAMYRCASSLVEVTDTEAFFGQGTRLTVV.

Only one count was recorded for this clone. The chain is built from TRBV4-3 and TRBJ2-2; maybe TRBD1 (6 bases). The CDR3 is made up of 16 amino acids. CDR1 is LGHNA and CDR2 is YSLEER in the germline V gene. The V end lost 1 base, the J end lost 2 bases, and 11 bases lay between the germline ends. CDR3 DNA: TGCGCCAGCAGCCAAGTTGGACAGACAAACACCGGGGAGCTGTTTTTT. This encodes CASSQVGQTNTGELFF.

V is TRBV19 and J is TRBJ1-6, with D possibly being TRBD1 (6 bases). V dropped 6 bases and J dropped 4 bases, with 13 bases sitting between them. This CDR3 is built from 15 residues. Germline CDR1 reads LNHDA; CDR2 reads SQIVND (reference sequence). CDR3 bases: TGTGCCAGTAGACAACAGGGACCGTATAATTCACCCCTCCACTTT. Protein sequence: CASRQQGPYNSPLHF.

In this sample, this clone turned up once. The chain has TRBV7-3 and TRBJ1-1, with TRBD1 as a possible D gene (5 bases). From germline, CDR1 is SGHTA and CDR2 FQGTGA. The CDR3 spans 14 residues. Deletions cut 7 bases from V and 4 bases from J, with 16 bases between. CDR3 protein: CASTVGGRSTEAFF. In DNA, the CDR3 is TGTGCCAGCACCGTGGGGGGGAGGAGCACTGAAGCTTTCTTT.

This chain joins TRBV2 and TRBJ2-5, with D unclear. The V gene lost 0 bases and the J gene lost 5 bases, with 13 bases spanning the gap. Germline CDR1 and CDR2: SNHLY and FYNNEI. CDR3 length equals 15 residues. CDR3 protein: CASSEAARPEETQYF. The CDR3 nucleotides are TGTGCCAGCAGTGAAGCTGCTAGGCCGGAGGAGACCCAGTACTTC. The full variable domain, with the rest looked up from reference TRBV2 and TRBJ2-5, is EPEVTQTPSHQVTQMGQEVILRCVPISNHLYFYWYRQILGQKVEFLVSFYNNEISEKSEIFDDQFSVERPDGSNFTLKIRSTKLEDSAMYFCASSEAARPEETQYFGPGTRLLVL.